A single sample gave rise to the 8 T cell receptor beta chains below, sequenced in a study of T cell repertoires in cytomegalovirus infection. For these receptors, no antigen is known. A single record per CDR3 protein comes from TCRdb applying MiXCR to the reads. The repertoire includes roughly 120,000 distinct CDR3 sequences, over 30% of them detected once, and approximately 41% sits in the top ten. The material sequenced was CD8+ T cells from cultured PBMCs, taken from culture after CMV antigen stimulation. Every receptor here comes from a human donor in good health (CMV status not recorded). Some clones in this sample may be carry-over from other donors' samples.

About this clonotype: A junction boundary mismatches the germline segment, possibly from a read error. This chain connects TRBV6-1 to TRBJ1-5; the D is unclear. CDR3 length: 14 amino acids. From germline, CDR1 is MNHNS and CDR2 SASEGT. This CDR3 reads CGSSERAISQPQHF. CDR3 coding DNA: TGTGGCAGCAGTGAAAGGGCAATCAGTCAGCCCCAGCATTTT.

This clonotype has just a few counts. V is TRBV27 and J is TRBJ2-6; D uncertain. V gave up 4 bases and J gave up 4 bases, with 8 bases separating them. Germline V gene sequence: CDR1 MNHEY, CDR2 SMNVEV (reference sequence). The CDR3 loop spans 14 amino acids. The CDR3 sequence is CASSSGKGANVLTF. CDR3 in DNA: TGTGCCAGCAGTTCCGGTAAAGGGGCCAACGTCCTGACTTTC.

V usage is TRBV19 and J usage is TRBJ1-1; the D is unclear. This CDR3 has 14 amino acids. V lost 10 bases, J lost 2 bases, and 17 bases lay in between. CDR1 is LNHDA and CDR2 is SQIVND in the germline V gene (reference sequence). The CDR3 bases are TGTGCCACCTCCCTTGTCCACTATAACACTGAAGCTTTCTTT. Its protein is CATSLVHYNTEAFF.

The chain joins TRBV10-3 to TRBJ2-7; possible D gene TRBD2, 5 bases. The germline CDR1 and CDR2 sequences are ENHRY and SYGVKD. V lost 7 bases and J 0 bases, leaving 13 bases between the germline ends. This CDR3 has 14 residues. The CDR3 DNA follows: TGTGCCATCAAGCCGGGATCCGTCTCCTACGAGCAGTACTTC. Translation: CAIKPGSVSYEQYF.

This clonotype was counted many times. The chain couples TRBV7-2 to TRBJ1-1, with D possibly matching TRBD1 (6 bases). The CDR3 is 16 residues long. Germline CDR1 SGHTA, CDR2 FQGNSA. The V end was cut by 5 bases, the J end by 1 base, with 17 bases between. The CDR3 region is CASSPRTELTNTEAFF. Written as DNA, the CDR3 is TGTGCCAGCAGCCCCCGGACAGAACTAACGAACACTGAAGCTTTCTTT.

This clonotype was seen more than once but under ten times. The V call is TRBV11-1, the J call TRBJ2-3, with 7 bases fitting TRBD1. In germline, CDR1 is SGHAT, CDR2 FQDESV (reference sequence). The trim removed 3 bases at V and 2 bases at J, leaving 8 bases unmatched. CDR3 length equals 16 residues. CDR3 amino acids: CASSLIPTGTTDTQYF. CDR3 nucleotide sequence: TGTGCCAGCAGCTTGATCCCGACAGGGACCACAGATACGCAGTATTTT.

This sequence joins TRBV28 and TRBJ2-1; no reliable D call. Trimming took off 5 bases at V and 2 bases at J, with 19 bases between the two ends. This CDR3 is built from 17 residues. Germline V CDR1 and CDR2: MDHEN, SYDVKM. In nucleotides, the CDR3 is TGTGCCAGCAGTCCAGACTTTGGTAGGGCCCCCTACAATGAGCAGTTCTTC. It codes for CASSPDFGRAPYNEQFF.

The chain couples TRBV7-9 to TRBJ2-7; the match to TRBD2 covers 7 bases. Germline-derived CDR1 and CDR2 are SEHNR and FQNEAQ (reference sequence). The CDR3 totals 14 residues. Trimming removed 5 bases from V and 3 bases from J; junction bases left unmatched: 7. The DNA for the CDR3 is TGTGCCAGCAGCCCCCCGGGACTACACTACGAGCAGTACTTC. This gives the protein CASSPPGLHYEQYF.